These 24 T cell receptor beta chains originate from one sample sequenced in a study of regulatory T cells in long-lasting Graves disease. Building the TCR beta libraries relied on iRepertoire HTBI primers, and CDR3 regions underwent Arm-PCR. TCRdb re-called the multiplex PCR reads through MiXCR, storing one row per CDR3 protein. The top ten clones hold about 11% of a sample with over 500,000 distinct CDR3 sequences, around 15% of them seen once. Indicated time point: newly diagnosed GD, antithyroid drugs for less than 3 months. Isolated PBMC RNA provided the starting material for the TCR library. The same data also contributed to another study, on T cells in Graves' hyperthyroidism and ophthalmopathy.

The specimen was peripheral blood mononuclear cells (PBMCs), collected at new diagnosis, from a patient treated with antithyroid drugs. Receptor source: a man aged 18 to 30 with Graves disease.

This clonotype was observed many times. The V gene is TRBV20-1, the J gene TRBJ1-1; 8 bases align to TRBD1. There are 16 residues in the CDR3. Per the germline V gene, CDR1 is DFQATT and CDR2 is SNEGSKA (reference sequence). Losses at the gene ends were 0 bases for V and 4 bases for J; bases not matched to a gene: 10. The CDR3 DNA sequence: TGCAGTGCTAGAGAGGCTGACAGGGGTTGGGGCACTGAAGCTTTCTTT. Amino acid sequence: CSAREADRGWGTEAFF.

In this sample, this clonotype turned up many times. This chain joins TRBV30 and TRBJ1-1, with a possible D match to TRBD1 (5 bases). The ends were cut back, 0 bases at V and 5 bases at J, with 16 bases in the middle. The CDR3 has 15 residues. Germline V gene sequence: CDR1 GTSNPN, CDR2 SVGIG (reference sequence). The CDR3 DNA follows: TGTGCCTGGAGTGTATTAAGGGGCCGGGTTACTGAAGCTTTCTTT. This sequence encodes CAWSVLRGRVTEAFF. Supplemented by reference TRBV30 and TRBJ1-1, the full variable domain reads SQTIHQWPATLVQPVGSPLSLECTVEGTSNPNLYWYRQAAGRGLQLLFYSVGIGQISSEVPQNLSASRPQDRQFILSSKKLLLSDSGFYLCAWSVLRGRVTEAFFGQGTRLTVV.

This clonotype has a handful of counts. This sequence joins TRBV4-1 and TRBJ1-2; no reliable D call. V was clipped by 1 base and J by 3 bases, with 12 bases between them. Germline V gene sequence: CDR1 MGHRA, CDR2 YSYEKL. CDR3 length: 15 residues. The CDR3 loop is CASSQVIPEYYGYTF. The CDR3 nucleotides are TGCGCCAGCAGCCAAGTTATCCCGGAATACTATGGCTACACCTTC.

Ten or more counts support this clonotype. The chain uses TRBV5-1 and TRBJ1-1; no reliable D call. The V gene's germline CDR1 is SGHRS and CDR2 YFSETQ. Trimming left V 4 bases short and J 4 bases short, with 20 bases between. The CDR3 runs to 16 residues. The CDR3 reads CASSLGGSGGGTEAFF. CDR3 coding DNA: TGCGCCAGCAGCCTTGGTGGGTCAGGTGGCGGCACTGAAGCTTTCTTT.

This clonotype was picked up many times. The J gene is TRBJ2-7, the V gene TRBV11-2; 7 bases align to TRBD1. V shed 1 base, J shed 5 bases, and the junction held 11 bases outside the gene matches. The CDR3 contains 16 residues. Looked up from germline, CDR1 is SGHAT and CDR2 is FQNNGV. DNA of the CDR3: TGTGCCAGCAGCTTAGGAGGGGGCTCGGGCGCGAACGAGCAGTACTTC. It translates to CASSLGGGSGANEQYF.

The chain combines TRBV3-1 with TRBJ2-7, with D unresolved. Germline V gives CDR1 LGHDT, CDR2 YNNKEL (reference sequence). V was clipped by 4 bases and J by 6 bases, with 25 bases between them. The CDR3 totals 17 residues. This CDR3 reads CASSPLSSWEAASEQYF. The CDR3 region has the DNA TGTGCCAGCAGCCCCCTCAGCTCGTGGGAAGCTGCTTCCGAGCAGTACTTC.

This clonotype has a count of ten or more. The rearrangement links TRBV2 to TRBJ2-1; a weak D match, TRBD2 (5 bases). The length of the CDR3 is 15 residues. V gave up 4 bases and J gave up 4 bases, with 14 bases separating them. Germline values: CDR1 SNHLY, CDR2 FYNNEI. CDR3 loop: CASSGWESMYNEQFF. In nucleotides, the CDR3 is TGTGCCAGCAGTGGGTGGGAGAGTATGTACAATGAGCAGTTCTTC. The variable domain in full, completed from reference TRBV2 and TRBJ2-1, reads EPEVTQTPSHQVTQMGQEVILRCVPISNHLYFYWYRQILGQKVEFLVSFYNNEISEKSEIFDDQFSVERPDGSNFTLKIRSTKLEDSAMYFCASSGWESMYNEQFFGPGTRLTVL.

The V call is TRBV7-9, the J call TRBJ1-1, with a possible D match to TRBD1 (5 bases). The germline V gene encodes CDR1 SEHNR and CDR2 FQNEAQ (reference sequence). The CDR3 is 13 amino acids. The V end lost 8 bases, the J end lost 5 bases, and 15 bases lay between the germline ends. The CDR3 sequence: CASGGWGGTEAFF. DNA for the CDR3: TGTGCCAGCGGGGGGTGGGGAGGGACTGAAGCTTTCTTT.

V gene TRBV5-1 combines with J gene TRBJ1-6; D call uncertain. Germline CDR1 reads SGHRS; CDR2 reads YFSETQ. The V gene lost 3 bases and the J gene lost 0 bases, with 13 bases spanning the gap. The CDR3 has 17 residues. The CDR3 DNA is TGCGCCAGCAGCTCCGGTCCCCGGAGCTCCTATAATTCACCCCTCCACTTT. This sequence encodes CASSSGPRSSYNSPLHF.

This clonotype has more than one count but fewer than ten. The chain recombines TRBV30 with TRBJ2-5; tentatively, D is TRBD2 (7 bases). This CDR3 comprises 14 residues. Deletions cut 0 bases from V and 2 bases from J, with 10 bases between. Looked up from germline, CDR1 is GTSNPN and CDR2 is SVGIG (reference sequence). The CDR3 is CAWSVGGAQETQYF. CDR3 nucleotide sequence: TGTGCCTGGAGTGTTGGGGGGGCACAAGAGACCCAGTACTTC.

This clonotype was seen more than once but under ten times. J is TRBJ2-1 and V is TRBV9; D perhaps matches TRBD2 (7 bases). The CDR3 loop spans 15 amino acids. Trimming stripped 4 bases from V and 4 bases from J, with 15 bases between. CDR1 and CDR2 (germline): SGDLS, YYNGEE. In DNA form, the CDR3 reads TGTGCCAGCAGCCCCGGGGGAGGGGGGTACAATGAGCAGTTCTTC. Translated: CASSPGGGGYNEQFF.

This clonotype showed up many times. This chain connects TRBV5-1 to TRBJ2-7; possibly TRBD1 or TRBD2 for D (5 bases each). CDR1 SGHRS and CDR2 YFSETQ come from the germline V gene. The CDR3 is 15 residues long. V was cut by 3 bases and J by 3 bases, with 16 bases left in between. CDR3 sequence: CASSYGGGGLYEQYF. The CDR3 bases are TGCGCCAGCAGCTACGGTGGGGGTGGTCTCTACGAGCAGTACTTC.

Ten or more counts support this clonotype. The chain employs TRBV7-3 and TRBJ2-1; 9 bases align to TRBD1. Unmatched junction bases numbered 13, after V lost 5 bases and J lost 2 bases. The CDR3 runs to 18 residues. Looked up from germline, CDR1 is SGHTA and CDR2 is FQGTGA. This CDR3 is CASSLNLDRDRAYNEQFF. CDR3 bases: TGTGCCAGCAGCCTAAATTTAGACCGGGACAGGGCCTACAATGAGCAGTTCTTC.

The sample holds many counts of this clonotype. This chain connects TRBV9 to TRBJ1-1, with TRBD1 as a possible D gene (5 bases). CDR1 and CDR2 from the germline V gene are SGDLS and YYNGEE. The CDR3 has 16 residues. V lost 1 base to trimming and J lost 10 bases, with 23 bases between them. CDR3 in amino acids: CASSVQPLGRGALAFF. CDR3 sequence (DNA): TGTGCCAGCAGCGTACAACCCTTGGGGCGTGGTGCGCTAGCTTTCTTT.

About this clonotype itself: A single base is all that separates this from a far larger clone, so a read error is likely. This chain connects TRBV7-8 to TRBJ2-1; TRBD2 aligns across 8 bases. In germline, CDR1 is SGHVS, CDR2 FQNEAQ. V shed 10 bases and J 8 bases; nucleotides not matched to a gene: 19. This CDR3 spans 16 amino acids. The CDR3 bases are TGTGCCACCCCCCCCTCCCGGACTAGCCCCCGGGATGAGCAGTTCTTC. It codes for CATPPSRTSPRDEQFF.

V and J are TRBV4-1 and TRBJ2-1; TRBD2 agrees at 7 bases. Germline CDR1 reads MGHRA; CDR2 reads YSYEKL. V lost 3 bases and J lost 1; bases outside the gene matches: 3. CDR3 length: 15 residues. The CDR3 loop reads CASSQTSWSYNEQFF. Written as DNA, the CDR3 is TGCGCCAGCAGCCAGACTAGCTGGTCCTACAATGAGCAGTTCTTC.

In this sample, this clonotype turned up many times. J is TRBJ2-7 and V is TRBV30, with 9 bases aligning to TRBD1. Looked up from germline, CDR1 is GTSNPN and CDR2 is SVGIG (reference sequence). This CDR3 comprises 13 residues. After removal of 3 bases from V and 6 bases from J, the junction contained 6 bases not matched to a gene. CDR3 in DNA: TGTGCCTGGAGCCGGGACAGGGCGCCCGAGCAGTACTTC. Amino acids: CAWSRDRAPEQYF.

The chain joins TRBV5-1 to TRBJ2-7; 12 nucleotides line up with TRBD2. Losses at the gene ends were 4 bases for V and 3 bases for J; bases not matched to a gene: 14. This CDR3 has 18 residues. CDR1 is SGHRS and CDR2 is YFSETQ in the germline V gene. The CDR3 coding sequence is TGCGCCAGCAGCCTCCGCACGGGAGGACTAGCGGGGAGCTACGAGCAGTACTTC. This codes for CASSLRTGGLAGSYEQYF.

This clonotype was detected only a few times. The rearrangement joins TRBV6-1 to TRBJ2-5, with TRBD2 matching 14 bases. Germline lookup yields CDR1 MNHNS and CDR2 SASEGT. The CDR3 totals 18 residues. The J segment lost 3 bases and the V segment lost 6 bases, leaving 12 bases of the junction unmatched. The CDR3 reads CASSRRPGLAGEKETQYF. The DNA for the CDR3 is TGTGCCAGCAGCCGCAGACCGGGACTAGCGGGAGAGAAAGAGACCCAGTACTTC.

This clonotype was detected a few times. Written as DNA, the CDR3 is TGTGCCAGCAGTTCAGCCGGGACAGGTAGTAGCGGGAAGGCTGGGGCCAACGTCCTGACTTTC. Its translation: CASSSAGTGSSGKAGANVLTF. The chain combines TRBV28 with TRBJ2-6; D may match TRBD1 or TRBD2 (8 bases each). The CDR3 spans 21 residues. V shed 4 bases and J shed 2 bases, with 27 bases lying between them. The germline V gene encodes CDR1 MDHEN and CDR2 SYDVKM.

This clonotype occurred a few times. V is TRBV7-9 and J is TRBJ1-5; TRBD1 is a possible D gene (6 bases). Trimming took 9 bases from V and 6 from J, leaving 27 bases between them. This CDR3 comprises 17 residues. Germline CDR1 is SEHNR and CDR2 is FQNEAQ (reference sequence). CDR3 DNA sequence: TGTGCCAGTGGGCTTTCCCGCGGGGGCGGAGTATCTCAGCCCCAGCATTTT. Residues: CASGLSRGGGVSQPQHF. The entire variable domain, with the rest obtained from reference TRBV7-9 and TRBJ1-5, is as follows: DTGVSQNPRHKITKRGQNVTFRCDPISEHNRLYWYRQTLGQGPEFLTYFQNEAQLEKSRLLSDRFSAERPKGSFSTLEIQRTEQGDSAMYLCASGLSRGGGVSQPQHFGDGTRLSIL.

The rearrangement links TRBV28 to TRBJ2-1; 9 bases agree with TRBD2. V shed 5 bases and J 0 bases; nucleotides not matched to a gene: 8. This CDR3 is 17 amino acids long. Germline V gene data show CDR1 as MDHEN and CDR2 as SYDVKM. The CDR3 nucleotides are TGTGCCAGCAGTAAATTGCGCGGGGGGGCCTCCTACAATGAGCAGTTCTTC. As protein: CASSKLRGGASYNEQFF.

This clonotype was observed at least ten times. The chain couples TRBV6-1 to TRBJ2-3, with D hard to call. Germline assignment: CDR1 MNHNS and CDR2 SASEGT. Between the trimmed V and J ends, which lost 0 bases and 5 bases, there was a span of 12 bases. The CDR3 totals 15 residues. The CDR3 here is CASSEAQLWLDTQYF. The CDR3 nucleotides read TGTGCCAGCAGTGAAGCGCAACTTTGGCTAGATACGCAGTATTTT.

CDR3 in DNA: TGCAGTGCTACTGGGACAGGGGGCACTGAAGCTTTCTTT. Translating it yields CSATGTGGTEAFF. The genes are TRBV20-1 and TRBJ1-1; TRBD1 matches 11 bases. The J segment lost 4 bases and the V segment lost 4 bases, leaving 2 bases of the junction unmatched. The CDR3 extends over 13 amino acids. CDR1 is DFQATT, CDR2 SNEGSKA, per germline (reference sequence).